One and the same sample provided the 8 T cell receptor beta chains below, sequenced in a study of blood T cell repertoires in COVID-19. Sequenced by immunoSEQ multiplex PCR; TCRdb stores in-frame clones only, minus some. The sample holds just over 300,000 clones, roughly 90% seen once. The sequenced material came from peripheral blood. The receptors stem from a young woman with COVID-19, enrolled during active disease.

CDR3 protein: CASSVGTQFYNSPLHF. The CDR3 bases are TGTGCCAGCAGTGTTGGCACACAATTCTATAATTCACCCCTCCACTTT. The V and J genes are TRBV2 and TRBJ1-6; D is unclear. Germline values: CDR1 SNHLY, CDR2 FYNNEI. Between the trimmed V and J ends, which lost 4 bases and 3 bases, there was a span of 13 bases. The CDR3 sequence is 16 residues long.

The chain recombines TRBV4-1 with TRBJ1-1; D is ambiguous. This CDR3 contains 11 residues. Germline-derived CDR1 and CDR2 are MGHRA and YSYEKL. V was clipped by 3 bases and J by 4 bases, with 3 bases between them. This chain's CDR3 is CASSHSTEAFF. In DNA form, the CDR3 reads TGCGCCAGCAGCCACAGCACTGAAGCTTTCTTT.

In its sample, this clone was seen a few times. The J gene is TRBJ2-2, the V gene TRBV5-5, with D tentatively TRBD1 (6 bases). Germline V gives CDR1 SGHKS, CDR2 YYEKEE (reference sequence). V shed 2 bases and J shed 2 bases, with 13 bases lying between them. This CDR3 spans 16 amino acids. CDR3 bases: TGTGCCAGCAGCTTTTTCCCGGGACAAAACACCGGGGAGCTGTTTTTT. Amino acids: CASSFFPGQNTGELFF.

As regards this clone: Other DNA sequences from this sample encode an identical CDR3 as well. V is TRBV4-2 and J is TRBJ1-1, with D possibly TRBD1 on 5 matching bases. The CDR3 is made up of 15 amino acids. Trimming took 1 base from V and 2 from J, leaving 11 bases between them. Germline lookup yields CDR1 LGHNA and CDR2 YNFKEQ. The CDR3 here is CASSQVGQGNTEAFF. The CDR3 DNA sequence: TGTGCCAGCAGCCAAGTTGGCCAGGGTAACACTGAAGCTTTCTTT.

V and J are TRBV5-1 and TRBJ1-6; TRBD1 might be the D (6 bases). Germline V gives CDR1 SGHRS, CDR2 YFSETQ. V was pared by 1 base and J by 8 bases, with 13 bases between. The CDR3 is 15 residues long. The CDR3 DNA is TGCGCCAGCAGCTTGTTACAGGGAAGGGATTCACCCCTCCACTTT. Translating it yields CASSLLQGRDSPLHF.

The V and J genes are TRBV15 and TRBJ1-6, with TRBD1 identical over 7 bases. The germline V gene encodes CDR1 LNHNV and CDR2 YYDKDF (reference sequence). V shed 0 bases, J shed 10 bases, and the junction held 3 bases outside the gene matches. This CDR3 has 14 residues. The CDR3 is CATSRDRGNSPLHF. The CDR3 DNA follows: TGTGCCACCAGCAGAGACAGGGGGAACTCACCCCTCCACTTT.

This rearrangement joins TRBV3-1 (or the pseudogene TRBV3-2) to TRBJ2-5; 11 bases are shared with TRBD2. V gave up 3 bases and J gave up 4 bases; unmatched junction bases: 7. CDR3 length equals 16 residues. The germline CDR1 and CDR2 sequences are LGHDT and YNNKEL (reference sequence). CDR3 amino acids: CASSQLAGTSGETQYF. In DNA form, the CDR3 reads TGTGCCAGCAGCCAGTTGGCCGGGACTAGCGGAGAGACCCAGTACTTC.

This clone was detected once. Its ends do not fully match the called genes, so a read error is possible. This chain joins TRBV2 and TRBJ2-1; 8 bases match TRBD2. From germline, CDR1 is SNHLY and CDR2 FYNNEI. CDR3 length: 16 residues. The CDR3 loop reads CASRGGLAGARVEQFF. In DNA, the CDR3 is TGCGCCAGCCGGGGGGGCCTCGCGGGGGCCCGGGTTGAGCAGTTCTTC.